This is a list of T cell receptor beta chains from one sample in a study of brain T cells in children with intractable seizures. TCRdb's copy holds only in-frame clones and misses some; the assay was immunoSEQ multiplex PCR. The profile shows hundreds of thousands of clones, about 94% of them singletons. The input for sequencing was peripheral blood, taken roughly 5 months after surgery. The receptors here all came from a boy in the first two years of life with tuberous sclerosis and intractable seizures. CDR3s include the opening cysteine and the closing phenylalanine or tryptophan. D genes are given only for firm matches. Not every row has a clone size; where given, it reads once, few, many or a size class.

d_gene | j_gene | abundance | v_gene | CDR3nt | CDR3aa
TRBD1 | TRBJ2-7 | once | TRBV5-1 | TGCGCCAGCAGCGCGGCGGGACAGGATTACGAGCAGTACTTC | CASSAAGQDYEQYF
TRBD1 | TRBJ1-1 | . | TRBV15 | TGTGCCACCAGCACCAAACAGGGGGAGAACACTGAAGCTTTCTTT | CATSTKQGENTEAFF
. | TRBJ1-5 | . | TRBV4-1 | TGCGCCAGCAGCCAAGATTTTGGAGGGCCCAATCAGCCCCAGCATTTT | CASSQDFGGPNQPQHF
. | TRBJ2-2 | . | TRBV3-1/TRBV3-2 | TGTGCCAGCAGCCAAGCCCCGCATAATGGATTTGACACCGGGGAGCTGTTTTTT | CASSQAPHNGFDTGELFF
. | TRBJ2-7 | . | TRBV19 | TGTGCCAGTAGTGTTACAGGGAGGACGGCGGACTACGAGCAGTACTTC | CASSVTGRTADYEQYF
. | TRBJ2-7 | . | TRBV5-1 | TGCGCCAGCAGCCGCGCGTTAGGTCTTGAGAATTACGAGCAGTACTTC | CASSRALGLENYEQYF
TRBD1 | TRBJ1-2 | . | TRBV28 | TGTGCCAGCAGTTTTGCTGCGGGAGGCTACCTAACAGGGGCCTACTATGGCTACACCTTC | CASSFAAGGYLTGAYYGYTF
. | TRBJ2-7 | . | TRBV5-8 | TGTGCCAGCAACTACCTCCAGGGAGAGCAGTACTTC | CASNYLQGEQYF
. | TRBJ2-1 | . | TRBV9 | TGTGCCAGCAGCGTAGCTACCGGGACCGCCCGGGGGCAGTTCTTC | CASSVATGTARGQFF
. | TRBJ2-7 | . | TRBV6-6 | TGTGCCAGCAGTTACTCTCGGGGCCCCTACGAGCAGTACTTC | CASSYSRGPYEQYF
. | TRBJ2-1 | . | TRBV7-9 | TGTGCCAGCAGCTTAGATACGGAGAGCTCCTACAATGAGCAGTTCTTC | CASSLDTESSYNEQFF
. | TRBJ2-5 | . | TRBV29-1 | TGCAGCGTCCCAGAACCGGACAGCCAAGAGACCCAGTACTTC | CSVPEPDSQETQYF
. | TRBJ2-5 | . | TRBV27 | TGTGCCAGCAGCTCCGAGGCCCGAGAGACCCAGTACTTC | CASSSEARETQYF
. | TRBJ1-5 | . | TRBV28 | TGTGCCAGCCGGCCGGTTTATAGCAATCAGCCCCAGCATTTT | CASRPVYSNQPQHF
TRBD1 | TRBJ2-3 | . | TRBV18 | TGTGCCAGCTCACCACATCGGGAAGGGACAGGGTCCTCAGATACGCAGTATTTT | CASSPHREGTGSSDTQYF